The 16 T cell receptor beta chains presented below share a single source sample, sequenced in a study of OX40 agonist ivuxolimab in advanced cancers. TCRdb keeps only in-frame clones here, not all; method: immunoSEQ multiplex PCR. The profile shows about 63,000 clones, roughly nine tenths of them singletons. Here the sequenced sample was CD4+ or CD8+ T cells sorted from blood, taken in a trial of the OX40 agonist ivuxolimab. These receptor sequences come from an adult with an advanced solid tumor such as melanoma, head and neck, liver or kidney cancer.

V usage is TRBV6-1 and J usage is TRBJ2-1; the D is unclear. Trimming stripped 4 bases from V and 5 bases from J, with 18 bases between. The CDR3 totals 16 residues. The V gene's germline CDR1 is MNHNS and CDR2 SASEGT. CDR3 sequence: CASSGVLRGRDNEQFF. CDR3 nucleotide sequence: TGTGCCAGCAGTGGGGTTTTGAGAGGTAGGGACAATGAGCAGTTCTTC.

V and J are TRBV19 and TRBJ1-4; D may be TRBD1 (5 bases). The CDR3 is made up of 14 amino acids. CDR1 is LNHDA, CDR2 SQIVND, per germline (reference sequence). Trimming removed 6 bases at V and 6 bases at J, with 14 bases between. CDR3 bases: TGTGCCAGTAGCCTTGGGGGGTCAGATGAAAAACTGTTTTTT. It encodes CASSLGGSDEKLFF.

The chain combines TRBV5-1 with TRBJ1-3, with a tentative D call TRBD1 (6 bases). CDR1 and CDR2 from the germline V gene are SGHRS and YFSETQ. Trimming left V 2 bases short and J 6 bases short, with 9 bases between. The CDR3 has 13 amino acids. The CDR3 here is CASSFAGENTIYF. CDR3 in DNA: TGCGCCAGCAGCTTCGCAGGGGAAAACACCATATATTTT.

This clone appeared once. This chain links TRBV28 with TRBJ1-1, with a weak D call TRBD1 (5 bases). Trimming left V 4 bases short and J 0 bases short, with 12 bases between. Germline lookup yields CDR1 MDHEN and CDR2 SYDVKM. CDR3 length: 15 amino acids. CDR3 amino acids: CASSYQGIMNTEAFF. In DNA form, the CDR3 reads TGTGCCAGCAGTTACCAGGGTATCATGAACACTGAAGCTTTCTTT.

V gene TRBV30 combines with J gene TRBJ2-7; TRBD1 or TRBD2 may be the D gene (6 bases each). CDR3 length: 14 residues. Germline V gene sequence: CDR1 GTSNPN, CDR2 SVGIG (reference sequence). The V and J ends lost 2 bases and 3 bases respectively, with 14 bases between them. The CDR3 DNA reads as TGTGCCTGGAGTTGGACGGGGGCGGACTACGAGCAGTACTTC. Translating it yields CAWSWTGADYEQYF.

The V and J genes are TRBV7-9 and TRBJ2-1; D gene uncertain. The CDR3 has 16 amino acids. CDR1 and CDR2 (germline): SEHNR, FQNEAQ (reference sequence). The V end lost 2 bases, the J end lost 2 bases, and 13 bases lay between the germline ends. DNA for the CDR3: TGTGCCAGCAGCTTATGGTTTGGCGGAACCTACAATGAGCAGTTCTTC. Encoded protein: CASSLWFGGTYNEQFF.

The rearrangement links TRBV30 to TRBJ2-3; D is undetermined. The CDR3 is 12 residues long. With 2 bases removed from V and 1 base from J, the gap between germline ends came to 4 bases. Germline values: CDR1 GTSNPN, CDR2 SVGIG (reference sequence). The CDR3 is CAWSRGTDTQYF. The CDR3 DNA reads as TGTGCCTGGAGTAGGGGCACAGATACGCAGTATTTT.

The rearrangement joins TRBV5-1 to TRBJ1-4; TRBD1 matches 7 bases. The CDR3 runs 14 residues. J gave up 5 bases and V 4 bases, and 5 bases lay outside the gene matches. Germline CDR1 reads SGHRS; CDR2 reads YFSETQ. The CDR3 DNA is TGCGCCAGCAGCACAGGGGATAACAATGAAAAACTGTTTTTT. Translation gives CASSTGDNNEKLFF.

The chain joins TRBV29-1 to TRBJ1-2; a possible D gene is TRBD1 (5 bases). Germline assignment: CDR1 SQVTM and CDR2 ANQGSEA. CDR3 length: 15 residues. V lost 4 bases, J lost 7 bases, and 22 bases lay in between. DNA of the CDR3: TGCAGCGTTGGAGGCAATGGGCGAGGGGATAGTGGCTACACCTTC. Translating gives CSVGGNGRGDSGYTF.

V and J are TRBV30 and TRBJ1-6; D unclear. V lost 3 bases and J 7 bases, leaving 13 bases between the germline ends. The CDR3 is made up of 14 amino acids. In germline, CDR1 is GTSNPN, CDR2 SVGIG (reference sequence). DNA of the CDR3: TGTGCCTGGAGGACGGGCGGGTTGAATTCACCCCTCCACTTT. The encoded protein is CAWRTGGLNSPLHF.

The chain recombines TRBV2 with TRBJ2-7; 16 bases are a match to TRBD2. Trimming cost V 7 bases and J 0 bases; bases outside gene matches: 9. This CDR3 comprises 18 residues. The germline CDR1 and CDR2 sequences are SNHLY and FYNNEI. Here the CDR3 DNA reads TGTGCCAGCAAAGGATTCGGGACTAGCGGGAGGGTCTCCTACGAGCAGTACTTC. This sequence encodes CASKGFGTSGRVSYEQYF.

The chain recombines TRBV7-9 with TRBJ1-4, with 8 nucleotides matching TRBD1. The germline CDR1 and CDR2 sequences are SEHNR and FQNEAQ (reference sequence). This CDR3 region has 15 residues. V dropped 2 bases and J dropped 7; count of bases not matched to a gene: 6. CDR3: CASSLLDRDSEKLFF. CDR3 in DNA: TGTGCCAGCAGCTTATTGGACAGGGACTCTGAAAAACTGTTTTTT.

This clone was detected a few times. The V call is TRBV10-1, the J call TRBJ2-2; D is undetermined. The CDR3 sequence is 12 residues long. Looked up from germline, CDR1 is WNHNN and CDR2 is SYGVQD (reference sequence). Between the trimmed V and J ends, which lost 6 bases and 5 bases, there was a span of 7 bases. The CDR3 loop is CASRESTGELFF. For the CDR3, the DNA is TGCGCCAGCAGGGAAAGTACCGGGGAGCTGTTTTTT.

The CDR3 DNA is TGTGCCAGCAGCTTCGGGACTAGCCCAAGCGAGACCCAGTACTTC. Its protein product is CASSFGTSPSETQYF. The V call is TRBV7-3, the J call TRBJ2-5, with TRBD2 matching 9 bases. The CDR3 runs 15 residues. Unmatched junction bases numbered 7, after V lost 3 bases and J lost 5 bases. The V gene's germline CDR1 is SGHTA and CDR2 FQGTGA.

The J gene is TRBJ1-6, the V gene TRBV13; maybe TRBD1 (6 bases). In germline, CDR1 is PRHDT, CDR2 FYEKMQ (reference sequence). This CDR3 is 17 amino acids long. V was pared by 5 bases and J by 0 bases, with 14 bases between. The CDR3 reads CASSPGQSFSYNSPLHF. The CDR3 nucleotides read TGTGCCAGCAGCCCTGGACAGTCCTTCTCCTATAATTCACCCCTCCACTTT.

This chain links TRBV13 with TRBJ2-7, with D maybe TRBD1 (5 bases). This CDR3 region has 16 residues. CDR1 and CDR2 from the germline V gene are PRHDT and FYEKMQ (reference sequence). V lost 5 bases, J lost 3 bases, and 20 bases lay in between. This chain's CDR3 is CASSLSQGSGRYEQYF. In nucleotides, the CDR3 is TGTGCCAGCAGCCTCTCCCAGGGATCCGGGCGCTACGAGCAGTACTTC.